This TCR beta chain was sequenced in a study of OX40 agonist ivuxolimab in advanced cancers. Study-wide background: A male proportion of over 70% was recorded, with mean age around 62 years and range roughly 23 to 90. Partial responses were achieved by three patients, one with hepatocellular carcinoma and two with cutaneous melanoma.

The table came from immunoSEQ multiplex PCR; TCRdb's copy has only in-frame clones and leaves some out. The table shows roughly 95,000 clones, with approximately 90% occurring only once. Points on this clone: An end of the junction differs from the germline gene, which may be a read error.

The TCR originated in an adult with an advanced solid tumor such as melanoma, head and neck, liver or kidney cancer. Specimen: CD4+ or CD8+ T cells sorted from blood, collected in a trial of the OX40 agonist ivuxolimab.

CDR3 loop: CASSPTGTGNILPHF. DNA of the CDR3: TGTGCCAGCTCACCGACCGGGACAGGAAACATATTGCCTCACTTC. V and J are TRBV18 and TRBJ2-4; the match to TRBD1 covers 8 bases. This CDR3 region has 15 residues. The germline V gene encodes CDR1 KGHSH and CDR2 LQKENI.